This T cell receptor (beta chain) stems from a study of human T cells and chemical hapten exposure. Sample time point: patch test 1, 2 weeks after DPC sensitization. The treatment is: therapeutic diphenylcyclopropenone sensitization with weekly scalp DPC. Venepuncture was done earlier than the placement of each patch test. This clonotype turned up a few times. The target antigen is unknown. In TCRdb, the RACE reads were re-called with MiXCR into one record per CDR3 protein. The data hold 75,000 to 90,000 distinct CDR3 sequences, with about 9.4% observed a single time. Points from the study as a whole: Versus controls, expanded TCRs had significantly more large CDR3 similarity clusters.

The receptor was derived from a woman aged 45-65 years with alopecia areata. Some clones in this sample may be carry-over from other donors' samples. Sequences were derived from whole blood, sampled in connection with sensitization to the hapten diphenylcyclopropenone (DPC).

CDR3 DNA: TGCAGTGCTACAGGGGGTCAGGGTGAAAAACTGTTTTTT. Translated, it gives CSATGGQGEKLFF. The chain links TRBV20-1 to TRBJ1-4; 7 bases match TRBD1. In germline, CDR1 is DFQATT, CDR2 SNEGSKA (reference sequence). CDR3 length: 13 amino acids. The J segment lost 7 bases and the V segment lost 4 bases, leaving 6 bases of the junction unmatched.